A selection of T cell receptor beta chains follows, all from one sample in a study of cytomegalovirus exposure and HLA in healthy donors. TCRdb's table, derived via immunoSEQ multiplex PCR, lists solely in-frame clones and lacks some. The sample includes some 250,000 clones, about four fifths of them seen just once. Specimen: PBMCs. Every receptor here comes from a middle-aged woman in good health and CMV-seropositive. Each CDR3 is given with its conserved first and last residue. A D gene is named only where the DNA matches it firmly. A row's size may be missing; if present it is once, few, many or a size class.

V gene,J gene,clone size,D gene,CDR3 protein,CDR3 DNA
TRBV7-3,TRBJ2-3,.,TRBD1,CASSLQGASTDTQYF,TGTGCCAGCAGCCTACAGGGGGCTAGCACAGATACGCAGTATTTT
TRBV10-3,TRBJ1-1,.,.,CAIRPGAQEAEAFF,TGTGCCATCAGACCAGGGGCGCAAGAGGCTGAAGCTTTCTTT
TRBV5-8,TRBJ1-3,.,.,CASSLSRVFGNTIYF,TGTGCCAGCAGCTTGTCACGGGTTTTTGGAAACACCATATATTTT
TRBV7-2,TRBJ1-2,.,.,CASARDTTPVYGYTF,TGTGCCAGCGCTCGGGACACCACACCGGTTTATGGCTACACCTTC
TRBV6-5,TRBJ1-2,.,.,CASSLEGVGGYTF,TGTGCCAGCAGCTTAGAAGGGGTCGGTGGCTACACCTTC
TRBV19,TRBJ2-7,.,.,CASSINKGHTGEQYF,TGTGCCAGTAGTATCAATAAGGGACATACGGGGGAGCAGTACTTC
TRBV14,TRBJ1-2,.,.,CASSHLNSIYGYTF,TGTGCCAGCAGCCATCTAAACAGCATCTATGGCTACACCTTC
TRBV2,TRBJ1-4,.,.,CASTLSRVGEKLFF,TGTGCCAGCACCCTATCGAGGGTAGGGGAAAAACTGTTTTTT
TRBV29-1,TRBJ1-2,once,.,CSVAAGVLYGYTF,TGCAGCGTTGCGGCAGGGGTCCTCTATGGCTACACCTTC
TRBV7-9,TRBJ2-7,.,TRBD1,CASSERQGSYEQYF,TGTGCCAGCAGCGAAAGACAGGGCTCCTACGAGCAGTACTTC
TRBV27,TRBJ1-1,.,.,CASSTGIGTEAFF,TGTGCCAGCAGTACAGGGATAGGGACTGAAGCTTTCTTT
TRBV20-1,TRBJ2-1,.,.,CSAGEENEQFF,TGCAGTGCTGGGGAGGAGAATGAGCAGTTCTTC
TRBV19,TRBJ2-1,once,TRBD2,CASSISQGLAGIYSSYNEQFF,TGTGCCAGTAGTATATCCCAGGGACTAGCGGGGATCTATAGCTCCTACAATGAGCAGTTCTTC
TRBV19,TRBJ1-3,.,TRBD1,CASTGQISGNTIYF,TGTGCCAGTACGGGACAGATCTCTGGAAACACCATATATTTT
TRBV7-9,TRBJ2-7,.,.,CSSSSGLYEQYF,TGTTCCAGCAGCTCTGGCTTGTACGAGCAGTACTTC
TRBV9,TRBJ2-7,.,.,CASSSWGEPYEQYF,TGTGCCAGCAGCTCCTGGGGGGAACCCTACGAGCAGTACTTC
TRBV19,TRBJ1-5,.,.,CASSSGQGNQPQHF,TGTGCCAGTAGTTCGGGGCAGGGGAATCAGCCCCAGCATTTT
TRBV7-9,TRBJ1-3,.,.,CSSSFTGNVNTIYF,TGTTCCAGCAGCTTCACAGGGAACGTAAACACCATATATTTT
TRBV12-5,TRBJ2-1,.,TRBD2,CASGWSLSGGSEQFF,TGTGCTAGTGGTTGGAGTCTCAGCGGGGGGTCTGAGCAGTTCTTC
TRBV5-4,TRBJ2-5,few,TRBD1,CASSFDRGSETQYF,TGTGCCAGCAGCTTTGACAGGGGGTCAGAGACCCAGTACTTC
TRBV6-1,TRBJ1-3,.,.,CASSGRTAPGNTIYF,TGTGCCAGCAGTGGTCGGACAGCCCCTGGAAACACCATATATTTT
TRBV7-8,TRBJ2-1,.,TRBD2,CASRGAPGLKVYNEQFF,TGTGCCAGCAGGGGAGCACCGGGACTAAAGGTTTACAATGAGCAGTTCTTC
TRBV6-1,TRBJ1-4,.,.,CASSTQHDEKLFF,TGTGCCAGCAGTACACAGCATGATGAAAAACTGTTTTTT
TRBV19,TRBJ1-2,.,.,CASSIAGNLRGYTF,TGTGCCAGTAGTATCGCTGGAAACCTGAGGGGCTACACCTTC
TRBV6-1,TRBJ1-4,.,.,CASSEGMRGEKLFF,TGTGCCAGCAGTGAGGGTATGCGAGGTGAAAAACTGTTTTTT
TRBV30,TRBJ2-6,.,TRBD1,CAWRRGTGTSGANVLTF,TGTGCCTGGAGAAGGGGGACAGGGACCTCTGGGGCCAACGTCCTGACTTTC
TRBV4-1,TRBJ2-1,.,.,CASSHPLGGRSYNEQFF,TGCGCCAGCAGCCACCCCCTGGGGGGGCGCTCCTACAATGAGCAGTTCTTC
TRBV5-1,TRBJ1-2,few,TRBD1,CASSPGDRVIGYTF,TGCGCCAGCAGCCCAGGGGACAGGGTAATTGGCTACACCTTC
TRBV19,TRBJ1-2,.,.,CASSIRRDYGYTF,TGTGCCAGTAGTATACGGAGGGACTATGGCTACACCTTC
TRBV7-2,TRBJ2-7,.,.,CASSQNQGLYF,TGTGCCAGCAGCCAAAACCAGGGTTTATACTTC
TRBV5-1,TRBJ1-6,.,TRBD1,CASSARTGNNSPLHF,TGCGCCAGCAGCGCGAGGACAGGGAATAATTCACCCCTCCACTTT
TRBV4-3,TRBJ1-1,.,.,CASSQFREGPEAFF,TGCGCCAGCAGCCAATTCAGGGAGGGGCCTGAAGCTTTCTTT
TRBV27,TRBJ2-7,.,.,CASSLRPEYEQYF,TGTGCCAGCAGTTTACGGCCGGAGTACGAGCAGTACTTC
TRBV6-6,TRBJ2-7,once,.,CASGGGSYEQYF,TGTGCCAGCGGGGGCGGCTCCTACGAGCAGTACTTC
TRBV4-1,TRBJ2-2,.,.,CASSQDVGTNTGELFF,TGCGCCAGCAGCCAAGATGTTGGGACTAACACCGGGGAGCTGTTTTTT
TRBV2,TRBJ1-2,.,.,CASSVEVRLYGYTF,TGTGCCAGCAGTGTTGAGGTCAGACTGTACGGCTACACCTTC
TRBV10-3,TRBJ1-2,.,TRBD1,CAIRDRENYGYTF,TGTGCCATTCGGGACAGGGAAAACTATGGCTACACCTTC
TRBV6-6,TRBJ2-7,few,.,CASSSTGGVSLDQYF,TGTGCCAGCAGCTCAACAGGGGGGGTTTCCTTGGACCAGTACTTC
TRBV7-9,TRBJ2-5,.,.,CASSLERGGETQYF,TGTGCCAGCAGCTTAGAACGAGGTGGAGAGACCCAGTACTTC
TRBV5-1,TRBJ2-4,once,TRBD2,CASSLVVLREGKNIQYF,TGCGCCAGCAGCTTGGTCGTCCTCAGGGAGGGCAAAAACATTCAGTACTTC
TRBV7-9,TRBJ1-5,.,.,CASSLEGQPQHF,TGTGCCAGCAGCTTAGAGGGGCAGCCCCAGCATTTT
TRBV5-5,TRBJ1-2,.,.,CASNRDSNYGYTF,TGTGCCAGCAACAGGGATTCTAACTATGGCTACACCTTC
TRBV30,TRBJ1-6,.,.,CAWSTRRRDTYNSPLHF,TGTGCCTGGAGTACACGGCGCCGGGATACGTATAATTCACCCCTCCACTTT
TRBV9,TRBJ2-1,.,.,CASSVGLIVHSLRSSSYNEQFF,TGTGCCAGCAGCGTAGGACTTATCGTACATTCCCTTAGATCGAGCTCCTACAATGAGCAGTTCTTC
TRBV10-3,TRBJ2-5,.,TRBD2,CAIRSSGRGQETQYF,TGTGCCATCAGATCGAGCGGGAGGGGTCAAGAGACCCAGTACTTC